This T cell receptor (beta chain) came from a study of shared clonotypes between healthy human individuals. Study as a whole: Donors consisted of two women and three men between 18 and 49. Study-level results: There were few donors, and this limited the genetic and exposure-history diversity represented. It was observed that approximately 5% of naive CD4 clonotypes were shared across several donors.

In germline, CDR1 is SGHRS, CDR2 YFSETQ. V shed 0 bases, J shed 3 bases, and the junction held 4 bases outside the gene matches. The CDR3 is 15 residues long. The assay was immunoSEQ multiplex PCR, and TCRdb's table has in-frame clones only and misses some. The table includes some 2 million clones, 95% detected once. About this clone: The antigen remains unidentified.

This chain connects TRBV5-1 to TRBJ1-1, with 8 bases matching TRBD1. This clonotype originated in a man in his late teens or twenties in good health. Source material: naive CD4+ T cells sorted from blood. The subset denotes: CD45RA+ positively selected. The CDR3 sequence: CASSLVSTGDTEAFF. Here the CDR3 DNA reads TGCGCCAGCAGCTTGGTCTCGACAGGGGACACTGAAGCTTTCTTT.